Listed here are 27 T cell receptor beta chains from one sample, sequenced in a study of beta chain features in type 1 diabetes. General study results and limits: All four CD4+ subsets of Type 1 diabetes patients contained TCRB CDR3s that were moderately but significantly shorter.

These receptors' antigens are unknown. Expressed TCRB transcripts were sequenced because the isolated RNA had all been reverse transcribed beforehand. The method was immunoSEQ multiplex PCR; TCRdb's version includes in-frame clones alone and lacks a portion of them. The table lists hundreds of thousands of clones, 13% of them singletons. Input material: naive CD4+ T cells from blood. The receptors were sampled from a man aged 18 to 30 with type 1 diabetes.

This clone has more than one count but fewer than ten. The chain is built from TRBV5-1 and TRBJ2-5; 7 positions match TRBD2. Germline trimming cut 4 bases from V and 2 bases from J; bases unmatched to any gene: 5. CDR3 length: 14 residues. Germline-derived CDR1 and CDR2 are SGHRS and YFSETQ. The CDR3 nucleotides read TGCGCCAGCAGCGCCGCGGGGGATCAAGAGACCCAGTACTTC. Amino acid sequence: CASSAAGDQETQYF.

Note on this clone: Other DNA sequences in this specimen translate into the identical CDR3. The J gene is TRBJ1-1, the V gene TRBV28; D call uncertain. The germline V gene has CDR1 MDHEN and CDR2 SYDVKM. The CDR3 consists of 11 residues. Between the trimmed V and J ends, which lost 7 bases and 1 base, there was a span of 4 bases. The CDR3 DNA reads TGTGCCAGCACCTCGAACACTGAAGCTTTCTTT. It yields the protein CASTSNTEAFF. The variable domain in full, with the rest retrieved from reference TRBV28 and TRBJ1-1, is DVKVTQSSRYLVKRTGEKVFLECVQDMDHENMFWYRQDPGLGLRLIYFSYDVKMKEKGDIPEGYSVSREKKERFSLILESASTNQTSMYLCASTSNTEAFFGQGTRLTVV.

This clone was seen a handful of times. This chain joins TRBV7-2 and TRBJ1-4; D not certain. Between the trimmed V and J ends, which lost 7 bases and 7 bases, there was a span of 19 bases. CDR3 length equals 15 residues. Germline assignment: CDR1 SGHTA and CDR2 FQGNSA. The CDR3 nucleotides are TGTGCCAGCACCCCCGGTTCTCTACTAGGTGAAAAACTGTTTTTT. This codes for CASTPGSLLGEKLFF. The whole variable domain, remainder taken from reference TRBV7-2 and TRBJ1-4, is GAGVSQSPSNKVTEKGKDVELRCDPISGHTALYWYRQSLGQGLEFLIYFQGNSAPDKSGLPSDRFSAERTGGSVSTLTIQRTQQEDSAVYLCASTPGSLLGEKLFFGSGTQLSVL.

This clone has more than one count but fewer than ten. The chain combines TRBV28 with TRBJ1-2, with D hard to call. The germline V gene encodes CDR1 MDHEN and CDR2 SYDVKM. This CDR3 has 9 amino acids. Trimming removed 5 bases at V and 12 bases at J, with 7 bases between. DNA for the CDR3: TGTGCCAGCAGTCCCCCGCACACCTTC. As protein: CASSPPHTF.

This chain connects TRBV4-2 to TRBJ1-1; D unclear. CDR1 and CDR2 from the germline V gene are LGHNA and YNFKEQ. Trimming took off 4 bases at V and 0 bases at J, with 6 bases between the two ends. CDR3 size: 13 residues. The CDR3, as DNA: TGTGCCAGCAGCCGAGAGATGAACACTGAAGCTTTCTTT. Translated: CASSREMNTEAFF.

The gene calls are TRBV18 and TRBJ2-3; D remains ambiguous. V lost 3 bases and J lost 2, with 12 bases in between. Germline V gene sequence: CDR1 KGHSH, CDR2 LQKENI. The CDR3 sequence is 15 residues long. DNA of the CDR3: TGTGCCAGCTCACCGTGGACGGAGTCCACAGATACGCAGTATTTT. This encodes CASSPWTESTDTQYF. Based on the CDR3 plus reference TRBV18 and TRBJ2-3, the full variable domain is NAGVMQNPRHLVRRRGQEARLRCSPMKGHSHVYWYRQLPEEGLKFMVYLQKENIIDESGMPKERFSAEFPKEGPSILRIQQVVRGDSAAYFCASSPWTESTDTQYFGPGTRLTVL.

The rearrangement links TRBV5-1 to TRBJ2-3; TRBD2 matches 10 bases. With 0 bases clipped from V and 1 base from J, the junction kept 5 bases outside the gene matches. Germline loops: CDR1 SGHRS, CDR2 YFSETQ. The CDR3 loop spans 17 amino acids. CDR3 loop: CASSLVVAGGGTDTQYF. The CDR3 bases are TGCGCCAGCAGCTTGGTTGTAGCGGGGGGCGGCACAGATACGCAGTATTTT. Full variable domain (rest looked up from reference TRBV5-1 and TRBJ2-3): KAGVTQTPRYLIKTRGQQVTLSCSPISGHRSVSWYQQTPGQGLQFLFEYFSETQRNKGNFPGRFSGRQFSNSRSEMNVSTLELGDSALYLCASSLVVAGGGTDTQYFGPGTRLTVL.

CDR3 sequence reads: CASSQQGINSEAFF. CDR3 bases: TGTGCCAGCTCCCAGCAGGGAATAAACTCTGAAGCTTTCTTT. The chain recombines TRBV6-1 with TRBJ1-1; TRBD1 is a possible D gene (5 bases). Germline CDR1 and CDR2: MNHNS and SASEGT. The CDR3 loop spans 14 amino acids. Deletions cut 8 bases from V and 6 bases from J, with 19 bases between.

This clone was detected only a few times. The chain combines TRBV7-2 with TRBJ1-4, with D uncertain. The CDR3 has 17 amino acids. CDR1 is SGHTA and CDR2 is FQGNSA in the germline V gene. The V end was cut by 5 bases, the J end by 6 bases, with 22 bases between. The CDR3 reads CASSQWTPLLVDEKLFF. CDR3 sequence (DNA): TGTGCCAGCAGCCAGTGGACCCCGCTGCTTGTTGATGAAAAACTGTTTTTT.

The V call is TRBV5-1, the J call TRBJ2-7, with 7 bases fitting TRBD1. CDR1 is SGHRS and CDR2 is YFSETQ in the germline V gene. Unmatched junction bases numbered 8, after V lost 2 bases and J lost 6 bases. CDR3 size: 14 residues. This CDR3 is CASSLGQAQSEQYF. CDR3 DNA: TGCGCCAGCAGCTTAGGACAGGCCCAGAGCGAGCAGTACTTC. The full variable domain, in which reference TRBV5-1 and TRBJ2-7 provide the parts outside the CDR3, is KAGVTQTPRYLIKTRGQQVTLSCSPISGHRSVSWYQQTPGQGLQFLFEYFSETQRNKGNFPGRFSGRQFSNSRSEMNVSTLELGDSALYLCASSLGQAQSEQYFGPGTRLTVT.

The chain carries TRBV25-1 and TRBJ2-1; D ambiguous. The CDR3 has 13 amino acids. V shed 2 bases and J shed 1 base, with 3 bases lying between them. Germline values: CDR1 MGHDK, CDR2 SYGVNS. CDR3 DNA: TGTGCCAGCAGTGAAGTTTCCTACAATGAGCAGTTCTTC. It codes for CASSEVSYNEQFF.

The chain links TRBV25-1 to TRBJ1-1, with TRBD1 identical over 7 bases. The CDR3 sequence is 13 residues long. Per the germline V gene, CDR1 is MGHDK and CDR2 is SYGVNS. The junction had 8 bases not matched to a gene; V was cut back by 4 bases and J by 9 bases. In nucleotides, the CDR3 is TGTGCCAGCAGTGTCGGGACAGCCTCTCAAGCTTTCTTT. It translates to CASSVGTASQAFF.

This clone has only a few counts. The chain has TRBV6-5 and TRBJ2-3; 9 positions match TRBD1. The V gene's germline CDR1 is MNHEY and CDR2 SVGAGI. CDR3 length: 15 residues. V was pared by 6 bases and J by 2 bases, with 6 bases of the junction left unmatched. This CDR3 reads CASRSGTGLTDTQYF. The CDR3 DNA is TGTGCCAGCAGGTCCGGGACAGGGCTCACAGATACGCAGTATTTT.

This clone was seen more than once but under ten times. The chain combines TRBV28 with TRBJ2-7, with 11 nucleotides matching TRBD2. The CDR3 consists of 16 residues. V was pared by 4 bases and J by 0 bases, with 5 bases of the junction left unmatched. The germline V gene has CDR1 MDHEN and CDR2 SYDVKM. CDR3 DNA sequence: TGTGCCAGCAGTTATTTAGCGGGGGGGAGCTCCTACGAGCAGTACTTC. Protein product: CASSYLAGGSSYEQYF.

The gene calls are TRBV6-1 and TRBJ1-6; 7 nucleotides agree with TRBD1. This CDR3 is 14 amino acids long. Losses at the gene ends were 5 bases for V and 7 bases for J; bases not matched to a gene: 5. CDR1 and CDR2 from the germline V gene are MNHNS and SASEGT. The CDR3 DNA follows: TGTGCCAGCAGTATCCAGGGGGGGAATTCACCCCTCCACTTT. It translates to CASSIQGGNSPLHF.

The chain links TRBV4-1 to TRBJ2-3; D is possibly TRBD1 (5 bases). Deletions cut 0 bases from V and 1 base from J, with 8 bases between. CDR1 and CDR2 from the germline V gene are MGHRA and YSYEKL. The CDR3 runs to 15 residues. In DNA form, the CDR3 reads TGCGCCAGCAGCCAAGATAGGGGCGGCACAGATACGCAGTATTTT. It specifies CASSQDRGGTDTQYF.

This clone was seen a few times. The CDR3 region is CASRGRQGAVYEQYF. Here the CDR3 DNA reads TGTGCCAGCCGAGGGAGACAGGGGGCTGTCTACGAGCAGTACTTC. V and J are TRBV18 and TRBJ2-7; 10 bases agree with TRBD1. Germline assignment: CDR1 KGHSH and CDR2 LQKENI. Germline trimming cut 8 bases from V and 3 bases from J; bases unmatched to any gene: 10. There are 15 residues in the CDR3.

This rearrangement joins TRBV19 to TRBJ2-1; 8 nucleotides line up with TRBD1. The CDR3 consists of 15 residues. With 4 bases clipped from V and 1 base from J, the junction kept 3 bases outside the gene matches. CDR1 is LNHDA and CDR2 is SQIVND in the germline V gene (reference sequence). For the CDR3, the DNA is TGTGCCAGTAGTACGGGACAGGCGTCCTACAATGAGCAGTTCTTC. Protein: CASSTGQASYNEQFF.

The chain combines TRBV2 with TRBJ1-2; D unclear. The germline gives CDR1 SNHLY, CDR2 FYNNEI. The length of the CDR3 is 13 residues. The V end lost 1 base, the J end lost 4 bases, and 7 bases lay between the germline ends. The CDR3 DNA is TGTGCCAGCAGTGAAGAGCTCCTCTATGGCTACACCTTC. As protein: CASSEELLYGYTF.

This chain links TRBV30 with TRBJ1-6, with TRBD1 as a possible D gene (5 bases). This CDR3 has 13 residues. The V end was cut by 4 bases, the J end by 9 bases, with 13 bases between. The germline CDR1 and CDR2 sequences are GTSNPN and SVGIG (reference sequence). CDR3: CAWMEAGPSPLHF. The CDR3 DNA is TGTGCCTGGATGGAGGCAGGGCCTTCACCCCTCCACTTT.

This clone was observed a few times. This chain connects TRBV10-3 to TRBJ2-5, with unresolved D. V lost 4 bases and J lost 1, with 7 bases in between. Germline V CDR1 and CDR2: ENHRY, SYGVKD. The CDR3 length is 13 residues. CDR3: CAISGLTQETQYF. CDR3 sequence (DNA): TGTGCCATCAGTGGGTTAACCCAAGAGACCCAGTACTTC.

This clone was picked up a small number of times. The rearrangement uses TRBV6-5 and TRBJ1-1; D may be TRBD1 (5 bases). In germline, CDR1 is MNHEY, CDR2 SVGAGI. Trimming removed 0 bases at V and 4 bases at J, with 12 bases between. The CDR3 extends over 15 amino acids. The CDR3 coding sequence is TGTGCCAGCAGTTACTCTGGAGGGGCTGGCACTGAAGCTTTCTTT. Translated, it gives CASSYSGGAGTEAFF.

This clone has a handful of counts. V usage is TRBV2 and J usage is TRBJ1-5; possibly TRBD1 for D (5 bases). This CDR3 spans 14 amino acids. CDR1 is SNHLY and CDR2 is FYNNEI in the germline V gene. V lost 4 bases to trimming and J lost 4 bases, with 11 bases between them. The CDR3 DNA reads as TGTGCCAGCAGTGTGCGCAGGGTTAATCAGCCCCAGCATTTT. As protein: CASSVRRVNQPQHF.

CDR3 sequence: CASNVQGRKNTEAFF. In DNA, the CDR3 is TGTGCCAGCAACGTACAGGGTAGAAAGAACACTGAAGCTTTCTTT. This chain connects TRBV5-4 to TRBJ1-1, with D perhaps matching TRBD1 (6 bases). The V gene's germline CDR1 is SGHNT and CDR2 YYREEE (reference sequence). V was clipped by 6 bases and J by 1 base, with 16 bases between them. CDR3 length: 15 residues. The full variable domain, with the rest looked up from reference TRBV5-4 and TRBJ1-1, is ETGVTQSPTHLIKTRGQQVTLRCSSQSGHNTVSWYQQALGQGPQFIFQYYREEENGRGNFPPRFSGLQFPNYSSELNVNALELDDSALYLCASNVQGRKNTEAFFGQGTRLTVV.

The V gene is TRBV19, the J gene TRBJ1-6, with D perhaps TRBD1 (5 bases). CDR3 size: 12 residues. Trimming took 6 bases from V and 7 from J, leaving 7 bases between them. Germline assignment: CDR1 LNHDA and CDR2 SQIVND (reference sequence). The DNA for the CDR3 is TGTGCCAGTAGCCGACAGAATTCACCCCTCCACTTT. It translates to CASSRQNSPLHF.

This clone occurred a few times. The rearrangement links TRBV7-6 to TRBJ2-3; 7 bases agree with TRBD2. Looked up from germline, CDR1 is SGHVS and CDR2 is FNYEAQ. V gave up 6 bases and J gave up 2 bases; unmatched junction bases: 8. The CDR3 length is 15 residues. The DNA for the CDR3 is TGTGCCAGCAGGCAGCGAGCGGGACCCACAGATACGCAGTATTTT. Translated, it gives CASRQRAGPTDTQYF.

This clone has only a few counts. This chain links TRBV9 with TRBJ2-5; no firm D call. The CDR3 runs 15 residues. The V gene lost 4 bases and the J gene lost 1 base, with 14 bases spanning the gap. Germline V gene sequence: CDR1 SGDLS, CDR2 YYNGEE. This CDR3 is CASSPPTDLQETQYF. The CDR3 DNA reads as TGTGCCAGCAGCCCTCCAACGGACCTCCAAGAGACCCAGTACTTC.